This paragraph reports one T cell receptor (beta chain). Its antigen remains undetermined. Within one base of it there is no much larger clone, and no base qualities were kept. Whole blood was collected in K2EDTA tubes by collaborating institutions according to the institutions' own protocols. For TCRbeta analysis, collaborators shipped samples in one of three forms: frozen whole blood, isolated PBMCs, or DNA extracted from either of those sample types. TCRbeta CDR3 regions were amplified from genomic DNA using the immunoSEQ Assay, a bias-controlled multiplex PCR. As for how the authors treated the data: The number of nucleated cells in each sample was estimated by amplification of reference gene primers within the assay. Sequence reads were collapsed and filtered to measure the absolute abundance of every unique TCRbeta CDR3 rearrangement. For each sample, productive Simpson clonality was calculated as the square root of Simpson's diversity index across productive rearrangements. Drawn from immuneACCESS, this table holds only the in-frame rearrangements with V and J called that TCRdb kept. Clones are partly lost; checked studies trace under half to an unresolved V gene and leave the rest unexplained. V and J calls and clone size are copied from that table; D and trimming were computed from the DNA. The sample table shows about 150,000 clones, and around 89% are seen once. 2.5% to 3% of the sample is taken by the ten largest.

This sample is part of a study of blood T cell repertoires in COVID-19 (dated by TCRdb to about 2020). The study in broad terms: Samples from collaborators originated in the United States, Italy and Spain and spanned both the acute and convalescent phases of COVID-19. Samples came from the ongoing ImmuneRACE study (first 160 participants) plus 1,254 subjects from 6 global collaborators. The repertoires were made available in a free public database intended to serve as a resource for research on the immune response to SARS-CoV-2. Where available, HLA class I and class II types were taken from metadata supplied by the sample provider and were not determined by assay-based typing. The dataset comprised deeply sampled blood TCRbeta repertoires from subjects exposed to, actively infected with, or recovered from COVID-19. A de-identified subject ID, COVID-19 status, age in years and sex were almost always included in the sample metadata. The material from the prospective study consisted of cDNA or gDNA derived from T cells, B-cell-depleted T cells, or PBMCs. Study-level results and caveats: The quantity of clinical and demographic metadata differed by source and by participant and was supplied without curation.

V is clipped by 3 bases and J by 2 bases, and the sequence between their germline boundaries is 7 bases long. Including the terminal cysteine and phenylalanine, the CDR3 comprises 12 residues. Solely the CDR3 DNA is kept, with 36 bases framed from the first base. In the germline V gene (reference sequence), CDR1 corresponds to GTSNPN and CDR2 to SVGIG. The chain was built from TRBV30 and TRBJ1-2; perhaps TRBD1 is the D gene, with 6 bases matching. The receptor's source is a man aged 55-75 years with active or convalescent COVID-19. The material sequenced was peripheral blood. The CDR3 here reads CAWRGGNYGYTF. DNA sequence: TGTGCCTGGAGAGGGGGAAACTATGGCTACACCTTC.